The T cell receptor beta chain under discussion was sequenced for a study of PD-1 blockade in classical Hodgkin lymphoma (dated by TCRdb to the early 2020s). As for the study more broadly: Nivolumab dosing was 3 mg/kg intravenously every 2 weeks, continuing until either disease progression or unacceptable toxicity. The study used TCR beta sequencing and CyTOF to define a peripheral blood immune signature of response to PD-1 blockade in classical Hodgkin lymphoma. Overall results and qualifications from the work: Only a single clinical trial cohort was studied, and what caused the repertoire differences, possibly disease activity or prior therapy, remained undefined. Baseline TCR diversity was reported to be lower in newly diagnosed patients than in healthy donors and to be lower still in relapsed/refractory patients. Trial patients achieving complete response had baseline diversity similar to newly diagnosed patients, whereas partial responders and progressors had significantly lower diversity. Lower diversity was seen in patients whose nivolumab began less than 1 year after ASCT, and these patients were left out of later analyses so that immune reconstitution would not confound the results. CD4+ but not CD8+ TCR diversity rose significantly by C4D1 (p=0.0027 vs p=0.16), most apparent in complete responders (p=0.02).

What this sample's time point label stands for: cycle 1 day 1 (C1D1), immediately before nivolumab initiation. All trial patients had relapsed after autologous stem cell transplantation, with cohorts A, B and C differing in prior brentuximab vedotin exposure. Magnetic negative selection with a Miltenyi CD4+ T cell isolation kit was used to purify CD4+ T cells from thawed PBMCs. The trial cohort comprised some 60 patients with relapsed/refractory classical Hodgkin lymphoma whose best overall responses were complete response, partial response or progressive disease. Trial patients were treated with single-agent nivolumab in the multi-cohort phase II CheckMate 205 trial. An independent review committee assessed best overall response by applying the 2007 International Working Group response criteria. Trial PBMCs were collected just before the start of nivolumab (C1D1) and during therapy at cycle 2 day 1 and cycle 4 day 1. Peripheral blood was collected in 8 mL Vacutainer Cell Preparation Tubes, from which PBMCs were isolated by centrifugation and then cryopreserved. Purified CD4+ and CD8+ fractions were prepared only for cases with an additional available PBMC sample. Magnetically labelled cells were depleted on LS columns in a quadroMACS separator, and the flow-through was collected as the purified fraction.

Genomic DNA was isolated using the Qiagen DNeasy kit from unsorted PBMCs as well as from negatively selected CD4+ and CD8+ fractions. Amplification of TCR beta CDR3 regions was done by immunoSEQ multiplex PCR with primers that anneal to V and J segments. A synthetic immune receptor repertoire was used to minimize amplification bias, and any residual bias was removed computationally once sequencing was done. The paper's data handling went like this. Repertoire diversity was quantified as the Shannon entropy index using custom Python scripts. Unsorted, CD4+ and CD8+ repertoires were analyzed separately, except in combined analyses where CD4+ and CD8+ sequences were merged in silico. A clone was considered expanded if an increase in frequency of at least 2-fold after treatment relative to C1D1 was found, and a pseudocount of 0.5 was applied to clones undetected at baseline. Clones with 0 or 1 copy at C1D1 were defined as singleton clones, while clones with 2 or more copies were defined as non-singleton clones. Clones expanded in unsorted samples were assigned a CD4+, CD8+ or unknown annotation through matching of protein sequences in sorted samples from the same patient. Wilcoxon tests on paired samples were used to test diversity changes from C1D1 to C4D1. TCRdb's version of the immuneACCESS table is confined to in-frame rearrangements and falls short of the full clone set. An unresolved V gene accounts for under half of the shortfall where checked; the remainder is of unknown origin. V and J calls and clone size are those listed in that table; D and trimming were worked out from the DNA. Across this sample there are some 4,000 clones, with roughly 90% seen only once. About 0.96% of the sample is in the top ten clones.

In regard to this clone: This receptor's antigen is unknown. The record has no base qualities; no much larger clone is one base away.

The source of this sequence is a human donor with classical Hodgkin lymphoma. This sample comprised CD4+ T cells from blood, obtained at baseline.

The nucleotides read TGCGCCAGCAGCTTGGCCGGGTTCACAGATACGCAGTATTTT. Its amino acids are CASSLAGFTDTQYF. This receptor chain uses TRBV5-1 and TRBJ2-3; the D gene lacks a confident call. The CDR1 and CDR2 encoded by the germline V gene are SGHRS and YFSETQ. Trimming removed 0 bases from V and 2 bases from J, leaving 7 bases between the germline ends. The CDR3 spans 14 residues, from the cysteine through the phenylalanine. Of the read, only the CDR3 DNA is kept; its 42 bases are in frame from base 1.